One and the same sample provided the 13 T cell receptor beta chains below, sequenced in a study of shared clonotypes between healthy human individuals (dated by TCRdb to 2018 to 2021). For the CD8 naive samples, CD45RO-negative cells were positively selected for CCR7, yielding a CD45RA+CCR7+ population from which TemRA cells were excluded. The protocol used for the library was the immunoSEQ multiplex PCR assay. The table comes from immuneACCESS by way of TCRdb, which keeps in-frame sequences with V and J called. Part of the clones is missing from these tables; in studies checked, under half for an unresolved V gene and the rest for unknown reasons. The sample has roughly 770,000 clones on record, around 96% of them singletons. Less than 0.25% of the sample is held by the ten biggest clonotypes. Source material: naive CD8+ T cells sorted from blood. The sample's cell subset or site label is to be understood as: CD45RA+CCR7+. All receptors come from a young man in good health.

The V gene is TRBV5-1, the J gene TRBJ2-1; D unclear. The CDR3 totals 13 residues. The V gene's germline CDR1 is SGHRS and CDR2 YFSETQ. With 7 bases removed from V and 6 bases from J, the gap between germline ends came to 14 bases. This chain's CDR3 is CASPRVLLNEQFF. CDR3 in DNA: TGCGCCAGCCCAAGGGTTTTACTCAATGAGCAGTTCTTC.

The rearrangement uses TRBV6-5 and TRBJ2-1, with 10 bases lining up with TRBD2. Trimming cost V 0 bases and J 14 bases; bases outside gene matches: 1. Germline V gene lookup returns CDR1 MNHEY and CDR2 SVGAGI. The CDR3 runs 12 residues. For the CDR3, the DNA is TGTGCCAGCAGTTACTCTGGGACTAGCGAGTTCTTC. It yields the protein CASSYSGTSEFF.

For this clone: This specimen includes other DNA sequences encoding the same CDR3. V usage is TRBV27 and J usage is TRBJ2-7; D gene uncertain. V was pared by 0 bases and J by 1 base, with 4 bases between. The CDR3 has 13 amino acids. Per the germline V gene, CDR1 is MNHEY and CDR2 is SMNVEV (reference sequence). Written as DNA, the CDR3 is TGTGCCAGCAGTTTATCCGGTTCCTACGAGCAGTACTTC. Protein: CASSLSGSYEQYF.

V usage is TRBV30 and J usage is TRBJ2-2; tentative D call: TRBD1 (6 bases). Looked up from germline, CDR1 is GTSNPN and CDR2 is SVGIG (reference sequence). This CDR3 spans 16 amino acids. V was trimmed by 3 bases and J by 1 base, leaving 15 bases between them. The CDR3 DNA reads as TGTGCCTGGAGATTCTACAGGGAAATGAACACCGGGGAGCTGTTTTTT. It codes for CAWRFYREMNTGELFF.

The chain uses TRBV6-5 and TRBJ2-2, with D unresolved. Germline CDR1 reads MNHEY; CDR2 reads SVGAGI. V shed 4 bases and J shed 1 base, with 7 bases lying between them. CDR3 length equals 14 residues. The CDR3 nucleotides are TGTGCCAGCAGTTCAAGGGTGAACACCGGGGAGCTGTTTTTT. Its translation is CASSSRVNTGELFF.

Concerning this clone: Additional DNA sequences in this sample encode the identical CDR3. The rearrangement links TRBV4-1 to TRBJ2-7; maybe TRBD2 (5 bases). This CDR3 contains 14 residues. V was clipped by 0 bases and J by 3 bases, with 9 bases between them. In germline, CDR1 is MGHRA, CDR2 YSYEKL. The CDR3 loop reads CASSQDPGGYEQYF. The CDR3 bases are TGCGCCAGCAGCCAAGATCCAGGAGGCTACGAGCAGTACTTC.

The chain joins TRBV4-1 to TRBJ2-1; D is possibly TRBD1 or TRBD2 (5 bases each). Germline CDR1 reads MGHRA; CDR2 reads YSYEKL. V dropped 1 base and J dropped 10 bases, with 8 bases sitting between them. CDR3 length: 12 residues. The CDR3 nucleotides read TGCGCCAGCAGCCAAGCCGGGGCGGAGCAGTTCTTC. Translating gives CASSQAGAEQFF.

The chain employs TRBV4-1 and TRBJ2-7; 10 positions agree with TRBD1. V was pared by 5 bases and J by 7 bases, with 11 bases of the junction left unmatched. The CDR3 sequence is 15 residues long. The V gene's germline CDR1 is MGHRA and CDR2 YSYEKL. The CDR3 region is CASSTTGTGVGEQYF. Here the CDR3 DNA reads TGCGCCAGCAGCACTACCGGGACAGGGGTTGGAGAGCAGTACTTC.

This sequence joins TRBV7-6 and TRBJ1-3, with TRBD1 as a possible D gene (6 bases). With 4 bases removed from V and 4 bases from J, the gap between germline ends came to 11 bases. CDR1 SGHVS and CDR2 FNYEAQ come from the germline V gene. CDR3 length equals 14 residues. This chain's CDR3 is CASSSGVVGNTIYF. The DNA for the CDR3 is TGTGCCAGCAGCTCAGGGGTAGTAGGAAACACCATATATTTT.

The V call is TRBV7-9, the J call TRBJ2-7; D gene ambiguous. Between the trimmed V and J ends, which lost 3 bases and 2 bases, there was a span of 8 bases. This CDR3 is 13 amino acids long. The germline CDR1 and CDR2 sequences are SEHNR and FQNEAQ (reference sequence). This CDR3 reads CASSFWVPYEQYF. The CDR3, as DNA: TGTGCCAGCAGCTTTTGGGTTCCCTACGAGCAGTACTTC.

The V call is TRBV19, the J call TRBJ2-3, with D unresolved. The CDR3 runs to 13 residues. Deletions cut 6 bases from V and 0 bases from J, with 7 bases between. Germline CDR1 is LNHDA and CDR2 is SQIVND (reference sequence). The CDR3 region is CASRDLSTDTQYF. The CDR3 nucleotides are TGTGCCAGTAGGGACCTTAGCACAGATACGCAGTATTTT.

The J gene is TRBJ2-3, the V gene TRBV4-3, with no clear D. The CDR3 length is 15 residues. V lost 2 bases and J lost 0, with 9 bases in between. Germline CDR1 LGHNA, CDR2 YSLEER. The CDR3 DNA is TGCGCCAGCAGCCAATGGGCCACTAGCACAGATACGCAGTATTTT. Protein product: CASSQWATSTDTQYF.

The CDR3 DNA reads TGTGCCAGCAGCTTAGCCGTCAAGAACACCGGGGAGCTGTTTTTT. This encodes CASSLAVKNTGELFF. V gene TRBV7-6 combines with J gene TRBJ2-2; D call uncertain. CDR3 length: 15 amino acids. Germline V gene sequence: CDR1 SGHVS, CDR2 FNYEAQ. The V end was cut by 0 bases, the J end by 1 base, with 6 bases between. The full variable domain, with the rest looked up from reference TRBV7-6 and TRBJ2-2, is GAGVSQSPRYKVTKRGQDVALRCDPISGHVSLYWYRQALGQGPEFLTYFNYEAQQDKSGLPNDRFSAERPEGSISTLTIQRTEQRDSAMYRCASSLAVKNTGELFFGEGSRLTVL.